These 9 T cell receptor beta chains were all obtained from the same sample, sequenced in a study of Graves' ophthalmopathy and Graves' hyperthyroidism. Investigators amplified TCR beta CDR3 regions from RNA transcripts. First-round RT-PCR relied on HTBI primers, and a second-round multiplex PCR came next. TCRdb re-analysed the multiplex PCR reads in MiXCR, keeping a single row per CDR3 protein. The sample carries about 500,000 distinct CDR3 sequences, approximately 15% recorded once. Sequencing input: blood. The receptor set was obtained from a woman aged 25 to 39 with Graves' ophthalmopathy.

This clonotype was seen ten or more times. V usage is TRBV28 and J usage is TRBJ2-4; D is perhaps TRBD2 (6 bases). Deletions cut 6 bases from V and 2 bases from J, with 14 bases between. This CDR3 is built from 15 residues. Per the germline V gene, CDR1 is MDHEN and CDR2 is SYDVKM. CDR3 nucleotide sequence: TGTGCCAGCAGCCGATTGGAGGGATCCAAAAACATTCAGTACTTC. Its translation is CASSRLEGSKNIQYF.

This clonotype was observed a handful of times. The chain uses TRBV12-3 or TRBV12-4 and TRBJ1-1, with D hard to call. Trimming took off 0 bases at V and 8 bases at J, with 10 bases between the two ends. CDR3 length: 13 residues. DNA of the CDR3: TGTGCCAGCAGTTTAGCGCTAAGGGTCGAAGCTTTCTTT. Translation gives CASSLALRVEAFF.

This clonotype was seen repeatedly, ten times or more. The chain recombines TRBV11-2 with TRBJ1-6; D perhaps matches TRBD1 (6 bases). The CDR3 is 11 residues long. V shed 5 bases and J shed 14 bases, with 10 bases lying between them. Germline V gene lookup returns CDR1 SGHAT and CDR2 FQNNGV. CDR3 protein: CASSQTGSLHF. The CDR3 region has the DNA TGTGCCAGCAGCCAAACAGGGTCCCTCCACTTT.

The sample holds a few counts of this clonotype. This rearrangement joins TRBV5-1 to TRBJ2-3; 9 bases fit TRBD2. This CDR3 has 16 amino acids. Per the germline V gene, CDR1 is SGHRS and CDR2 is YFSETQ. J lost 9 bases, V lost 1 base, and 12 bases had no gene match. Written as DNA, the CDR3 is TGCGCCAGCAGCTTGTCCGGCCTAGCGGGGATAGAAACGCAGTATTTT. Translated, it gives CASSLSGLAGIETQYF.

Ten or more counts support this clonotype. This sequence joins TRBV7-2 and TRBJ2-7, with 7 positions matching TRBD2. After removal of 0 bases from V and 2 bases from J, the junction contained 7 bases not matched to a gene. The length of the CDR3 is 16 residues. Germline V gives CDR1 SGHTA, CDR2 FQGNSA. The CDR3 DNA reads as TGTGCCAGCAGCTTAGCCCTTGGTGGGAGGGCCTACGAGCAGTACTTC. This encodes CASSLALGGRAYEQYF.

Turning to this clonotype: Being one base from a much bigger clone, this may be a read error. This CDR3 fails to terminate in the conserved phenylalanine or tryptophan, so it likely reflects a read error. The J gene is TRBJ1-2, the V gene TRBV19; D gene unclear. CDR3 length: 12 residues. V lost 8 bases and J 1 base, leaving 8 bases between the germline ends. CDR1 and CDR2 (germline): LNHDA, SQIVND (reference sequence). The CDR3 DNA reads TGTGCCAGTGGAAGTATTAACTATGGCTACACCGTC. Its protein product is CASGSINYGYTV.

This clonotype was seen ten or more times. The V call is TRBV5-1, the J call TRBJ2-7, with 9 positions matching TRBD1. This CDR3 has 17 residues. V lost 1 base and J lost 2; bases outside the gene matches: 10. Per germline, CDR1 SGHRS and CDR2 YFSETQ. CDR3 loop: CASSLMGTGQGTYEQYF. CDR3 DNA: TGCGCCAGCAGCTTGATGGGAACGGGACAGGGAACCTACGAGCAGTACTTC.

In this sample, this clonotype turned up many times. The chain is built from TRBV20-1 and TRBJ1-1; D is undetermined. Trimming cost V 3 bases and J 1 base, with 12 bases left between them. Germline CDR1 is DFQATT and CDR2 is SNEGSKA (reference sequence). The CDR3 is made up of 14 amino acids. The CDR3 bases are TGCAGTGCTAGCCGAAGAGCCGGGAACACTGAAGCTTTCTTT. Translation: CSASRRAGNTEAFF.

The sample holds a few counts of this clonotype. The chain is built from TRBV5-1 and TRBJ1-2, with 7 positions matching TRBD1. This CDR3 region has 15 residues. The J segment lost 4 bases and the V segment lost 5 bases, leaving 11 bases of the junction unmatched. Germline values: CDR1 SGHRS, CDR2 YFSETQ. CDR3 nucleotides: TGCGCCAGCAGAATTCGAGGGGGCGACGCCTATGGCTACACCTTC. Translating it yields CASRIRGGDAYGYTF.